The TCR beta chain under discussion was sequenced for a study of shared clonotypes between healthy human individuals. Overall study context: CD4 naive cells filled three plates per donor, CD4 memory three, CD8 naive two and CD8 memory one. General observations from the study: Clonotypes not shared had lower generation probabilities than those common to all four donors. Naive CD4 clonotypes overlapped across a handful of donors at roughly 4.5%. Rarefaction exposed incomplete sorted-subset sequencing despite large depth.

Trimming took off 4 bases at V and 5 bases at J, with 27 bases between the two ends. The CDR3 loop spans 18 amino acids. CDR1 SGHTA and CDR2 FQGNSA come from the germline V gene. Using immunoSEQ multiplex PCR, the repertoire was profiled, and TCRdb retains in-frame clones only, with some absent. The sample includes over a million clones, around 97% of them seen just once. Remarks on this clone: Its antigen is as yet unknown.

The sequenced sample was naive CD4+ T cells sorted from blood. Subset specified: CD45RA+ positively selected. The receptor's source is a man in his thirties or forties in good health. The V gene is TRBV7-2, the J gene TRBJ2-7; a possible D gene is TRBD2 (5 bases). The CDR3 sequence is CASSSPPIRTGMEHEQYF. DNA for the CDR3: TGTGCCAGCAGCTCCCCCCCCATCCGGACCGGGATGGAGCACGAGCAGTACTTC.